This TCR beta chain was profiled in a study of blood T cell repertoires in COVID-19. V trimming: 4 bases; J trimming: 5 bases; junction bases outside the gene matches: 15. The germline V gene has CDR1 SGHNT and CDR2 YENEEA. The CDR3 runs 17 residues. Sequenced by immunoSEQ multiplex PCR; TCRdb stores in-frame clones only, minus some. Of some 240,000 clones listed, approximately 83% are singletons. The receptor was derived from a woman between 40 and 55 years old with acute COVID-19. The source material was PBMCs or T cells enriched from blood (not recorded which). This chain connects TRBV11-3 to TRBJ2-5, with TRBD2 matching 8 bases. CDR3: CASSYRGGGLLSETQYF. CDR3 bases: TGTGCCAGCAGCTACCGGGGCGGGGGGCTTTTGTCGGAGACCCAGTACTTC. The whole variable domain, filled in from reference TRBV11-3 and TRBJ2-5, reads EAGVVQSPRYKIIEKKQPVAFWCNPISGHNTLYWYLQNLGQGPELLIRYENEEAVDDSQLPKDRFSAERLKGVDSTLKIQPAELGDSAVYLCASSYRGGGLLSETQYFGPGTRLLVL.